This T cell receptor (beta chain) was retrieved from a study of beta chain features in type 1 diabetes. Overall study findings and caveats: In every one of the four CD4+ subsets, TCRB CDR3s were moderately but significantly shorter in Type 1 diabetes patients.

In the case of this clone: Its specificity is unknown.

Reverse transcription of all isolated RNA meant that expressed TCRB transcripts were sequenced. The protocol was immunoSEQ multiplex PCR, while the TCRdb copy is restricted to in-frame clones and leaves out a portion. The data show fewer than 350,000 clones, roughly 15% seen once. V was clipped by 8 bases and J by 1 base, with 14 bases between them. This CDR3 region has 15 residues. Germline CDR1 is LNHDA and CDR2 is SQIVND (reference sequence). Cells sorted by CD45RO/CCR7/CD25/CD127/CD95/CD27 comprised CD4+ naive, central memory, regulatory and stem cell-like memory cells. J is TRBJ2-2 and V is TRBV19, with a tentative D call TRBD1 (6 bases). The sequenced sample was naive CD4+ T cells from blood. The clonotype was recovered from a man between 18 and 29 years old with type 1 diabetes. CDR3 region: CASRLTGLNTGELFF. CDR3 nucleotide sequence: TGTGCCAGTCGGCTAACAGGGCTGAACACCGGGGAGCTGTTTTTT.